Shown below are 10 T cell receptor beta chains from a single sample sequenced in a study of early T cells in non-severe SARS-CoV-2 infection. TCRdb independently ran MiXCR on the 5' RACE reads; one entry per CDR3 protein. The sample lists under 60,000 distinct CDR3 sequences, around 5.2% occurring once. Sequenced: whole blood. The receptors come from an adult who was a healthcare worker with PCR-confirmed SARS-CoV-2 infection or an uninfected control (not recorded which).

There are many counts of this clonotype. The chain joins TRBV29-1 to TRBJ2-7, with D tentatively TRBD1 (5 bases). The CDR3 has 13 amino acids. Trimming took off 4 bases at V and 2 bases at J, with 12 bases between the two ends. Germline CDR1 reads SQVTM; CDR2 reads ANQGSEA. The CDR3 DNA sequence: TGCAGCGTTGCCCGAGCAGGGCCCTACGAGCAGTACTTC. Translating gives CSVARAGPYEQYF.

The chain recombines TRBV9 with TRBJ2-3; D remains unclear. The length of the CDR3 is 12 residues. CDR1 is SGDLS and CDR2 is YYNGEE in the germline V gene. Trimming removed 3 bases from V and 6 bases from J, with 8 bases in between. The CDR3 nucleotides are TGTGCCAGCAGCGGAGTAACGGATACGCAGTATTTT. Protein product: CASSGVTDTQYF.

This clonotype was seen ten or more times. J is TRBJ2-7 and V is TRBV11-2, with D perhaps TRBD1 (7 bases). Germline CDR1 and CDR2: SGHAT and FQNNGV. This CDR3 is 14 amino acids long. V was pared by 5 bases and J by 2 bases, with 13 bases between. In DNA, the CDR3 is TGTGCCAGCAGCCCCGCAGGGGGGCCCTACGAGCAGTACTTC. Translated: CASSPAGGPYEQYF.

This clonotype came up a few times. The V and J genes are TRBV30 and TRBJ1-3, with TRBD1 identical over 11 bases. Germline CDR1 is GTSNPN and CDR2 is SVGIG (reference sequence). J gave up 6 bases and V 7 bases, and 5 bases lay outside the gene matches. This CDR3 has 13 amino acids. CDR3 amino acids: CASGQGAENTIYF. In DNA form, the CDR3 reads TGTGCCTCCGGACAGGGGGCTGAAAACACCATATATTTT.

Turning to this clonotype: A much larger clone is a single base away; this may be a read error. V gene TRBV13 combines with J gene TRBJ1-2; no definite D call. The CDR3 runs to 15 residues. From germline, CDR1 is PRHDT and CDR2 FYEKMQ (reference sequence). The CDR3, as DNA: TGTGCCAGCAGCTTAGACCCAAGGGCTAACTGTGGCTACACCTTC. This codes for CASSLDPRANCGYTF. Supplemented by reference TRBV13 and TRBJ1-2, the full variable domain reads AAGVIQSPRHLIKEKRETATLKCYPIPRHDTVYWYQQGPGQDPQFLISFYEKMQSDKGSIPDRFSAQQFSDYHSELNMSSLELGDSALYFCASSLDPRANCGYTFGSGTRLTVV.

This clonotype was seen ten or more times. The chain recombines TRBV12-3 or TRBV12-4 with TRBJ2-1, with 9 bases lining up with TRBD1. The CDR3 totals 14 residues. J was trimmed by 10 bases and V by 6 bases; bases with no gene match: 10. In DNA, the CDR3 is TGTGCCAGCAGGTCCGGACAGGGGCTGGAGGAGCAGTTCTTC. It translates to CASRSGQGLEEQFF.

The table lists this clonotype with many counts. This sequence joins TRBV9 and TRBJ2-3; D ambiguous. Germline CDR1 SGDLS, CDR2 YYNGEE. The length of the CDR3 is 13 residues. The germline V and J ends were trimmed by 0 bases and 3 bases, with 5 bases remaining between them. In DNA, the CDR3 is TGTGCCAGCAGCGTAGAAAGGACAGATACGCAGTATTTT. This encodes CASSVERTDTQYF.

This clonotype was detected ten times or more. This CDR3 reads CASSLGRLMNTEAFF. In DNA form, the CDR3 reads TGCGCCAGCAGCTTGGGTCGCCTGATGAACACTGAAGCTTTCTTT. The chain recombines TRBV5-1 with TRBJ1-1; D not certain. V was clipped by 0 bases and J by 0 bases, with 9 bases between them. CDR1 is SGHRS, CDR2 YFSETQ, per germline. The CDR3 length is 15 residues.

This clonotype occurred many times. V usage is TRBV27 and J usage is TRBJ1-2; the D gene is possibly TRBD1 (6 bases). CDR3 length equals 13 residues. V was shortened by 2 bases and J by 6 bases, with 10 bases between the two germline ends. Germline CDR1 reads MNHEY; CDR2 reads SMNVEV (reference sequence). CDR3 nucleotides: TGTGCCAGCAGTTTAGAGGGGGGGCATGGCTACACCTTC. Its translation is CASSLEGGHGYTF.

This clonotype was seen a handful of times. This CDR3 is CASSYDGYEQYF. Here the CDR3 DNA reads TGTGCCAGCAGTTACGATGGGTACGAGCAGTACTTC. The chain has TRBV6-6 and TRBJ2-7; no clear D gene. V dropped 2 bases and J dropped 4 bases, with 6 bases sitting between them. Germline CDR1 and CDR2: MNHNY and SVGAGI (reference sequence). The CDR3 is 12 residues long.